This T cell receptor beta chain was captured in a study of blood T cell repertoires in COVID-19 (dated by TCRdb to 2019 to 2021). Context from the whole study: Samples covering the acute and convalescent phases of COVID-19 were provided by collaborators in the United States, Italy and Spain. The prospective study material was composed of cDNA or gDNA derived from T cells, B-cell-depleted T cells, or PBMCs. Subjects who had been exposed to COVID-19, were actively infected with it, or had recovered from it provided the deeply sampled blood TCRbeta repertoires that made up the dataset. The repertoires were released in a freely available public database intended as a resource for research on the immune response to SARS-CoV-2. Samples were obtained from the ongoing ImmuneRACE study (first 160 participants) and from roughly 1,300 subjects provided by 6 global collaborators. Nearly every sample came with metadata listing a de-identified subject ID, COVID-19 status, age in years and sex. Where available, HLA class I and class II types were obtained from metadata supplied by the sample provider rather than from assay-based typing. Overall study outcomes, separate from this receptor: The amount of clinical and demographic metadata varied by source and participant and was provided uncurated.

For this clone: Its antigen is currently not known. Nothing much larger sits one base from this clone, and base qualities are not available.

TCRbeta CDR3 regions were amplified from genomic DNA by means of the immunoSEQ Assay, a bias-controlled multiplex PCR. Per the source publication's procedure: The number of nucleated cells in each sample was estimated by amplification of reference gene primers within the assay. To quantify the absolute abundance of each unique TCRbeta CDR3 rearrangement, sequence reads were collapsed and filtered. Productive Simpson clonality was computed per sample as the square root of Simpson's diversity index over productive rearrangements. This is the immuneACCESS table as TCRdb keeps it, with only in-frame sequences that have V and J called. A part of the clones is gone; compared with another copy, unresolved V genes explain less than half, and the rest is unexplained. That table furnishes V, J and clone size, whereas the DNA furnished D and trimming. Counted in this sample were about 200,000 clones; approximately 80% of them appeared once. The ten most abundant clones make up around 7.4% of the sample.

Trimming accounts for 7 bases at V and 2 bases at J, while the number of junction bases matched to no gene is 6. From the cysteine up to the phenylalanine, the CDR3 has a length of 14 residues. Only the CDR3 portion is preserved as DNA: 42 bases, with reading frame beginning at the first base. In the prospective study, participants were about 18 to 95 years old, resided in fewer than 25 geographic areas of the United States, and were enrolled through a virtual design. In the prospective study, participants were assigned to cohorts based on the clinical history participants reported in a screening survey and a study questionnaire. In the prospective study, whole blood, serum and a nasopharyngeal or oropharyngeal swab were collected from each participant by mobile phlebotomists. Over a roughly 2-month period, participants in the prospective study had the option of providing additional blood draws and questionnaires. Blood samples from the prospective study were shipped frozen or at room temperature prior to DNA extraction.

Recombination linked TRBV23-1 to TRBJ2-7, with 9 junctional bases fitting TRBD1. TRBV23-1 has ORF status, its function being uncertain. The sequence derives from a middle-aged woman with acute COVID-19. The specimen was PBMCs or T cells enriched from blood (not recorded which). The CDR3 amino acid sequence is: CASIRDRDAYEQYF. The DNA sequence follows: TGCGCCAGCATCCGGGACAGGGACGCCTACGAGCAGTACTTC.